This T cell receptor (beta chain) was obtained from a study of OX40 agonist ivuxolimab in advanced cancers. Study at large: Ivuxolimab, an antibody that agonizes OX40 (CD134), was administered to the patients.

Method: immunoSEQ multiplex PCR; TCRdb's copy keeps in-frame clones and lacks some. Of over 25,000 clones detected, over 60% appear once; the ten largest clones hold 20% to 25%. The sequence was collected from an adult with an advanced solid tumor such as melanoma, head and neck, liver or kidney cancer. The sample in question was CD4+ or CD8+ T cells sorted from blood, obtained in a trial of the OX40 agonist ivuxolimab.

CDR3 nucleotides: TGTGCCAGCTCACCATTTGATCCAGGGGCGCTTTCCCATTCACCCCTCCACTTT. Translated: CASSPFDPGALSHSPLHF. The chain employs TRBV18 and TRBJ1-6; weak D call: TRBD1 (6 bases). CDR3 length: 18 residues. The ends were cut back, 2 bases at V and 8 bases at J, with 22 bases in the middle. CDR1 and CDR2 (germline): KGHSH, LQKENI.